This T cell receptor beta chain was identified in a study of shared T cell receptors in the human thymus. The CDR3 has 15 amino acids. The V gene's germline CDR1 is SGHRS and CDR2 YFSETQ. V gave up 5 bases and J gave up 0 bases; unmatched junction bases: 5. Profiled with immunoSEQ multiplex PCR; TCRdb holds only in-frame clones, not every one. There are some 720,000 clones in the sample; 70% to 90% occur only once, and 0.0095% to 0.013% lies in the top ten. The sample was also linked to a second study, of human thymus T cells. That report notes: Among thymic and blood repertoires, usage of V and J genes appeared biased.

The receptor was isolated from a boy under three years old with a congenital heart defect. Sequencing was carried out using thymocytes. The rearrangement links TRBV5-1 to TRBJ1-5; 7 nucleotides agree with TRBD1. The CDR3 sequence: CASRPGTASNQPQHF. The CDR3 DNA reads as TGCGCCAGCAGACCCGGGACAGCTAGCAATCAGCCCCAGCATTTT.